This T cell receptor (beta chain) was sequenced in a study of shared clonotypes between healthy human individuals. Regarding this clone: Its target is not known.

Study findings and constraints: Memory subsets had estimated richness that was generally smaller than that of naive subsets. Donor scarcity curtailed the genetic and exposure-history diversity represented herein.

The run depth of the assay was deep. On sorted subsets, replicate PCRs used 200 ng DNA, or tens of thousands of T cell genomes. Measured with immunoSEQ multiplex PCR; TCRdb has only the in-frame clones, and not every one. This table holds around 1.4 million clones, around 98.5% found once. The CDR3 is 16 amino acids. The ends were cut back, 3 bases at V and 0 bases at J, with 12 bases in the middle. Per the germline V gene, CDR1 is MGHRA and CDR2 is YSYEKL. The material sequenced was naive CD4+ T cells sorted from blood. Stated subset: CD45RA+ positively selected. The receptor comes from a man aged 30-40 years in good health. The V and J genes are TRBV4-1 and TRBJ2-4, with D possibly being TRBD1 (5 bases). CDR3 DNA: TGCGCCAGCAGCCAGGTCCCCAGGGAAGCCAAAAACATTCAGTACTTC. This codes for CASSQVPREAKNIQYF.